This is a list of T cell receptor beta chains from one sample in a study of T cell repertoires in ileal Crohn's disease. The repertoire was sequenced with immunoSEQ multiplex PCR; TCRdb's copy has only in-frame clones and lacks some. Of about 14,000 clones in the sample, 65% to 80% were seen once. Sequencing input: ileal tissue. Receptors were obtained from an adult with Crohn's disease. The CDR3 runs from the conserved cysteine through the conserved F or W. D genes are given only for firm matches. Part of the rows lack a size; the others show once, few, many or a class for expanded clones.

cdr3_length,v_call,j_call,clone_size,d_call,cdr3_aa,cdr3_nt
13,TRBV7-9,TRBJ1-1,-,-,CASSFQIRAEAFF,TGTGCCAGCAGCTTCCAAATTCGGGCTGAAGCTTTCTTT
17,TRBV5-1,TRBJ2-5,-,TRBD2,CASSLYHSGGAEETQYF,TGCGCCAGCAGCTTGTACCATAGCGGGGGGGCAGAAGAGACCCAGTACTTC
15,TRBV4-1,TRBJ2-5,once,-,CASSQRGGSGETQYF,TGCGCCAGCAGCCAAAGAGGTGGCAGCGGGGAGACCCAGTACTTC
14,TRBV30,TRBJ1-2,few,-,CAWSVLGVNYGYTF,TGTGCCTGGAGTGTACTGGGGGTAAACTATGGCTACACCTTC
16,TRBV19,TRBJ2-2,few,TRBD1,CASSHIPGQSTGELFF,TGTGCCAGTAGTCACATCCCGGGACAGAGTACCGGGGAGCTGTTTTTT
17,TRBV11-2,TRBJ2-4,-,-,CASSLEGTRGTENIQYF,TGTGCCAGCAGCTTAGAAGGAACGCGGGGTACAGAAAACATTCAGTACTTC
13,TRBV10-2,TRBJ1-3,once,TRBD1,CASSRTGGNTIYF,TGCGCCAGCTCTAGGACAGGGGGGAACACCATATATTTT
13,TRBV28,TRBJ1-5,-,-,CASGTVDVEPQHF,TGTGCCAGCGGGACGGTCGATGTTGAGCCCCAGCATTTT
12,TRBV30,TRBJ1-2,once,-,CAWSRVGYGYTF,TGTGCCTGGAGTCGGGTGGGCTATGGCTACACCTTC
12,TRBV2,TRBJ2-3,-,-,CASSAPPDTQYF,TGTGCCAGCAGTGCCCCCCCAGATACGCAGTATTTT
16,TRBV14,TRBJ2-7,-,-,CASSQGLDGYSYEQYF,TGTGCCAGCAGCCAAGGCCTCGACGGATACTCCTACGAGCAGTACTTC
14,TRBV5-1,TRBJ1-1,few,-,CASRDTSQNTEAFF,TGCGCCAGCCGGGACACCTCCCAGAACACTGAAGCTTTCTTT
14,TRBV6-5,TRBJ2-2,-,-,CASRVQRNTGELFF,TGTGCCAGCAGGGTACAGAGAAACACCGGGGAGCTGTTTTTT
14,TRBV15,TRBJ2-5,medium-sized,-,CATSSFDSQETQYF,TGTGCCACCAGCAGTTTCGACAGCCAAGAGACCCAGTACTTC
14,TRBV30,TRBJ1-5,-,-,CAWSDLGIGQPQHF,TGTGCCTGGAGTGATTTAGGTATAGGTCAGCCCCAGCATTTT
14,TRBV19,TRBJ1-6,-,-,CASSFRDNRSPLHF,TGTGCCAGTAGTTTCCGGGACAATCGTTCACCCCTCCACTTT
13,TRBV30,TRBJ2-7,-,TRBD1,CAWSQGVSYEQYF,TGTGCCTGGAGTCAGGGGGTCTCCTACGAGCAGTACTTC
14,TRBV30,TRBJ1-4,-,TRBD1,CAWSVGGGADKLFF,TGTGCCTGGAGTGTAGGAGGGGGCGCCGACAAACTGTTTTTT
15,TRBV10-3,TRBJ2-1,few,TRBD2,CAISPKTSGGPTEFF,TGTGCCATCAGTCCCAAGACTAGCGGGGGCCCTACGGAGTTCTTC
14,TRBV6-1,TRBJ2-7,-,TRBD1,CASSGRGQSYEQYF,TGTGCCAGCAGTGGAAGGGGGCAAAGCTACGAGCAGTACTTC
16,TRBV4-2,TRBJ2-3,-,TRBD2,CASSQDMRGDTDTQYF,TGTGCCAGCAGCCAAGATATGCGGGGGGACACAGATACGCAGTATTTT
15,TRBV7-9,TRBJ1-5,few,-,CASSPSGGNNQPQHF,TGTGCCAGCAGCCCCTCAGGTGGGAACAATCAGCCCCAGCATTTT
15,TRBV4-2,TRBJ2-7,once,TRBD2,CASSQGDSGSYEQYF,TGTGCCAGCAGCCAAGGCGATAGCGGGTCCTACGAGCAGTACTTC
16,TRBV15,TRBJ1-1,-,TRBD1,CATSRGSGQGSSEAFF,TGTGCCACCAGCAGAGGATCGGGACAGGGTTCTTCGGAAGCTTTCTTT
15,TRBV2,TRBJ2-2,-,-,CASSVQGEESGELFF,TGTGCCAGCAGTGTCCAGGGTGAGGAATCCGGGGAGCTGTTTTTT
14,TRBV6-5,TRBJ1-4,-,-,CASSYRREDEKLFF,TGTGCCAGCAGCTACAGGCGTGAGGATGAAAAACTGTTTTTT
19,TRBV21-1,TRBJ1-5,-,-,CASSKDVAQGGNSNQPQHF,TGTGCCAGCAGCAAAGATGTGGCACAGGGTGGGAATAGCAATCAGCCCCAGCATTTT
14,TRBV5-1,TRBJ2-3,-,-,CASSPLSTADTQYF,TGCGCCAGCAGCCCACTCTCGACGGCAGATACGCAGTATTTT
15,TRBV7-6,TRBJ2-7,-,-,CASSFSILGAYEQYF,TGTGCCAGCAGCTTTTCGATCTTAGGTGCCTACGAGCAGTACTTC
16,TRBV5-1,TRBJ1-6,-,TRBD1,CASSRDSLTRNSPLHF,TGCGCCAGCAGCCGGGACAGTCTGACGCGGAATTCACCCCTCCACTTT
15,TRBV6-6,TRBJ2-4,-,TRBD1,CASRRGLGAKNIQYF,TGTGCCAGCAGGAGGGGGCTTGGGGCCAAAAACATTCAGTACTTC
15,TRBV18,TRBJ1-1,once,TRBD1,CASSATSTGGTEAFF,TGTGCCAGCTCAGCGACCTCGACAGGGGGCACTGAAGCTTTCTTT
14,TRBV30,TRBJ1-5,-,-,CAWSYGSSNQPQHF,TGTGCCTGGAGTTATGGCAGTAGCAATCAGCCCCAGCATTTT
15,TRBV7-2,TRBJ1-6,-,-,CASSLKRGAGSPLHF,TGTGCCAGCAGCTTAAAGCGGGGGGCCGGCTCACCCCTCCACTTT
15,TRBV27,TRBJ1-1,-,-,CASSLFPGDATEAFF,TGTGCCAGCAGTTTATTCCCAGGGGACGCCACTGAAGCTTTCTTT
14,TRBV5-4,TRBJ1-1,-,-,CASSAGLRNTEAFF,TGTGCCAGCAGCGCGGGACTGAGGAACACTGAAGCTTTCTTT
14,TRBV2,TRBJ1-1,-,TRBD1,CASSTTGGQTEAFF,TGTGCCAGCAGTACGACAGGGGGCCAGACTGAAGCTTTCTTT
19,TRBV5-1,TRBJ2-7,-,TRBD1,CASSLGRLGQGLPGYEQYF,TGCGCCAGCAGCTTGGGGAGACTTGGACAGGGCCTTCCTGGCTACGAGCAGTACTTC
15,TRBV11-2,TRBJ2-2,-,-,CASSLAGRNTGELFF,TGTGCCAGCAGCTTAGCGGGGCGGAACACCGGGGAGCTGTTTTTT
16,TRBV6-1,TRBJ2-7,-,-,CASSDDYQGSSYEQYF,TGTGCCAGCAGTGACGATTATCAGGGGAGTAGCTACGAGCAGTACTTC
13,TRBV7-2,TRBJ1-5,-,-,CASSLVGPGLQHF,TGTGCCAGCAGCTTAGTGGGTCCAGGGCTTCAGCATTTT
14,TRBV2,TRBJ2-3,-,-,CARGGGRGTDTQYF,TGTGCCAGAGGGGGAGGACGGGGCACAGATACGCAGTATTTT
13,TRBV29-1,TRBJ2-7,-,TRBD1,CSVGQGDTYEQYF,TGCAGCGTTGGACAGGGTGATACCTACGAGCAGTACTTC
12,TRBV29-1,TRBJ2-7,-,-,CSVQTPAYEQYF,TGCAGCGTACAGACCCCTGCCTACGAGCAGTACTTC
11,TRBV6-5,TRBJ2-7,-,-,CASGPLQEQYF,TGTGCCAGCGGACCGCTACAAGAGCAGTACTTC
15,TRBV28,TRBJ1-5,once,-,CASSLHAGVDQPQHF,TGTGCCAGCAGTTTGCATGCAGGAGTTGATCAGCCCCAGCATTTT
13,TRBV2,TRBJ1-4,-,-,CASSEGPYEKLFF,TGTGCCAGCAGTGAAGGCCCCTATGAAAAACTGTTTTTT
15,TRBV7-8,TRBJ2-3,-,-,CASSLLAVSTDTQYF,TGTGCCAGCAGCTTATTGGCGGTTAGCACAGATACGCAGTATTTT